The 32 T cell receptor beta chains given below trace back to one sample, sequenced in a study of T cells in Graves' hyperthyroidism and ophthalmopathy. What was amplified from RNA transcripts were TCR beta CDR3 regions. A set of HTBI primers served as the primers for a first-round RT-PCR of the TCR CDR3. One entry per CDR3 protein results from TCRdb running MiXCR on the multiplex PCR reads. The data show 380,000 or so distinct CDR3 sequences, with about 15% seen just once and about 26% held by the top ten. Sequencing was carried out using blood. The receptors were sampled from a woman between 25 and 40 years old with Graves' hyperthyroidism.

This clonotype was picked up many times. The genes are TRBV7-2 and TRBJ1-2; D perhaps matches TRBD1 (6 bases). Germline lookup yields CDR1 SGHTA and CDR2 FQGNSA. The CDR3 has 15 amino acids. The ends were cut back, 5 bases at V and 1 base at J, with 14 bases in the middle. In DNA, the CDR3 is TGTGCCAGCAGCGTCGATGGGGGGCTTAACTATGGCTACACCTTC. Translated, it gives CASSVDGGLNYGYTF. Filled out from reference TRBV7-2 and TRBJ1-2, the complete variable domain reads GAGVSQSPSNKVTEKGKDVELRCDPISGHTALYWYRQSLGQGLEFLIYFQGNSAPDKSGLPSDRFSAERTGGSVSTLTIQRTQQEDSAVYLCASSVDGGLNYGYTFGSGTRLTVV.

This clonotype was seen only a few times. The J gene is TRBJ2-7, the V gene TRBV3-1; 7 bases are shared with TRBD2. The germline V gene encodes CDR1 LGHDT and CDR2 YNNKEL (reference sequence). With V trimmed by 1 base and J by 9 bases, 6 bases remained unmatched. The CDR3 has 13 residues. CDR3 sequence (DNA): TGTGCCAGCAGCCAAGGGTGGACGGGAGGGCAGTACTTC. It codes for CASSQGWTGGQYF.

This sequence joins TRBV5-6 and TRBJ1-2, with D possibly being TRBD1 (5 bases). V lost 5 bases to trimming and J lost 6 bases, with 17 bases between them. Germline V gives CDR1 SGHDT, CDR2 YYEEEE. CDR3 length: 14 amino acids. Written as DNA, the CDR3 is TGTGCCAGCAGTCCGACGTACCAGGGCCATGGCTACACCTTC. Protein product: CASSPTYQGHGYTF.

J is TRBJ2-5 and V is TRBV3-1; D unresolved. The CDR3 totals 15 residues. V dropped 0 bases and J dropped 1 base, with 9 bases sitting between them. The germline gives CDR1 LGHDT, CDR2 YNNKEL (reference sequence). CDR3 nucleotide sequence: TGTGCCAGCAGCCAAGATCCCGGATTCCAAGAGACCCAGTACTTC. It codes for CASSQDPGFQETQYF.

This clonotype was picked up many times. The chain recombines TRBV27 with TRBJ1-1; unclear D gene. V lost 3 bases, J lost 1 base, and 12 bases lay in between. Germline V gives CDR1 MNHEY, CDR2 SMNVEV (reference sequence). The CDR3 spans 15 residues. CDR3 region: CASSFLRKPNTEAFF. In DNA, the CDR3 is TGTGCCAGCAGTTTCCTACGGAAACCGAACACTGAAGCTTTCTTT.

This clonotype was observed a few times. The V and J genes are TRBV14 and TRBJ2-1, with D maybe TRBD2 (6 bases). Germline V gene sequence: CDR1 SGHDN, CDR2 FVKESK. The CDR3 extends over 13 amino acids. Trimming took off 1 base at V and 10 bases at J, with 11 bases between the two ends. The CDR3 region has the DNA TGTGCCAGCAGCCAAGCTGGCGGGATGGAGCAGTTCTTC. Translation gives CASSQAGGMEQFF.

For the CDR3, the DNA is TGTGCCAGCAGCTTAGCGCTAGCGGGAGTTCACGGGGAGCTGTTTTTT. It codes for CASSLALAGVHGELFF. V and J are TRBV7-9 and TRBJ2-2, with 10 positions matching TRBD2. V lost 0 bases, J lost 7 bases, and 5 bases stayed unmatched. The CDR3 loop spans 16 amino acids. Germline V gives CDR1 SEHNR, CDR2 FQNEAQ (reference sequence).

This clonotype has at least ten counts. The chain carries TRBV12-3 or TRBV12-4 and TRBJ2-2; weak D call: TRBD1 (5 bases). The CDR3 spans 16 residues. Trimming took off 3 bases at V and 2 bases at J, with 13 bases between the two ends. CDR3 nucleotide sequence: TGTGCCAGCAGTTTGTTAGGTCAGGGTAACACCGGGGAGCTGTTTTTT. Its protein product is CASSLLGQGNTGELFF.

This clonotype was counted at least ten times. This rearrangement joins TRBV7-9 to TRBJ2-3, with unresolved D. Germline CDR1 reads SEHNR; CDR2 reads FQNEAQ (reference sequence). Trimming stripped 3 bases from V and 1 base from J, with 8 bases between. The CDR3 has 14 amino acids. As DNA, the CDR3 is TGTGCCAGCAGCTTCTGGGAAGGCACAGATACGCAGTATTTT. Translation gives CASSFWEGTDTQYF.

This clonotype was counted ten times or more. J is TRBJ2-1 and V is TRBV5-1; D perhaps matches TRBD2 (6 bases). The V and J ends lost 4 bases and 0 bases respectively, with 11 bases between them. This CDR3 has 15 amino acids. Germline V lookup: CDR1 SGHRS, CDR2 YFSETQ. For the CDR3, the DNA is TGCGCCAGCAGCCGGGACTCCAGCTCCTACAATGAGCAGTTCTTC. It specifies CASSRDSSSYNEQFF.

As regards this clonotype: A much larger clone differs from this one at a single base, so this may be a read error. The chain carries TRBV6-5 and TRBJ2-5, with 7 nucleotides matching TRBD1. The CDR3 spans 14 residues. Germline CDR1 reads MNHEY; CDR2 reads SVGAGI. In DNA, the CDR3 is TGTGGCAGCAGTTACGCAGGGGGCCAAGAGACCCAGTACTTC. This sequence encodes CGSSYAGGQETQYF.

This clonotype showed up just a few times. The J gene is TRBJ2-7, the V gene TRBV19; a possible D gene is TRBD2 (5 bases). Germline V gene sequence: CDR1 LNHDA, CDR2 SQIVND (reference sequence). The CDR3 is 13 amino acids. V lost 8 bases and J 4 bases, leaving 15 bases between the germline ends. CDR3 in amino acids: CASQQPPGYEQYF. The CDR3 coding sequence is TGTGCCAGTCAACAGCCCCCGGGGTACGAGCAGTACTTC.

The chain has TRBV18 and TRBJ2-2; TRBD2 might be the D (7 bases). With 2 bases removed from V and 0 bases from J, the gap between germline ends came to 16 bases. The germline CDR1 and CDR2 sequences are KGHSH and LQKENI. The CDR3 spans 18 residues. The CDR3 protein is CASSPFSGGDANTGELFF. The CDR3 bases are TGTGCCAGCTCACCATTCTCGGGGGGCGACGCGAACACCGGGGAGCTGTTTTTT. Filled out from reference TRBV18 and TRBJ2-2, the complete variable domain reads NAGVMQNPRHLVRRRGQEARLRCSPMKGHSHVYWYRQLPEEGLKFMVYLQKENIIDESGMPKERFSAEFPKEGPSILRIQQVVRGDSAAYFCASSPFSGGDANTGELFFGEGSRLTVL.

This clonotype was detected ten times or more. As DNA, the CDR3 is TGTGCCAGCAGTTTCTGGCCGCGACTAGCGGGAGAGGAAGAGACCCAGTACTTC. Translated, it gives CASSFWPRLAGEEETQYF. The chain employs TRBV28 and TRBJ2-5, with 12 bases that match TRBD2. The CDR3 contains 18 residues. Germline lookup yields CDR1 MDHEN and CDR2 SYDVKM. The junction had 11 bases not matched to a gene; V was cut back by 3 bases and J by 3 bases. Using reference TRBV28 and TRBJ2-5 for the parts outside the CDR3, the full variable domain is DVKVTQSSRYLVKRTGEKVFLECVQDMDHENMFWYRQDPGLGLRLIYFSYDVKMKEKGDIPEGYSVSREKKERFSLILESASTNQTSMYLCASSFWPRLAGEEETQYFGPGTRLLVL.

This clonotype was counted ten times or more. The chain links TRBV13 to TRBJ1-4; 11 nucleotides line up with TRBD1. Germline trimming cut 4 bases from V and 10 bases from J; bases unmatched to any gene: 2. Per germline, CDR1 PRHDT and CDR2 FYEKMQ (reference sequence). This CDR3 is 13 amino acids long. The DNA for the CDR3 is TGTGCCAGCAGCTCCGGGACAGGGGGAAAACTGTTTTTT. It is translated as CASSSGTGGKLFF.

As regards this clonotype: One base away lies a much larger clone, so this may be a sequencing read error. V gene TRBV28 combines with J gene TRBJ2-7; D might be TRBD1 or TRBD2, each matching 5 bases. In germline, CDR1 is MDHEN, CDR2 SYDVKM. The CDR3 runs 13 residues. V lost 5 bases to trimming and J lost 7 bases, with 15 bases between them. CDR3 nucleotide sequence: TGTGCCAGCAGTATTTTGAGGTGGGGGGAGCAGTACTTC. This encodes CASSILRWGEQYF.

This clonotype was seen many times. The V call is TRBV10-3, the J call TRBJ2-3; D unclear. CDR3 size: 12 residues. Trimming took 2 bases from V and 4 from J, leaving 4 bases between them. Germline CDR1 reads ENHRY; CDR2 reads SYGVKD. The CDR3 spells CAISERADTQYF. Here the CDR3 DNA reads TGTGCCATCAGTGAGCGGGCAGATACGCAGTATTTT.

This rearrangement joins TRBV20-1 to TRBJ2-7, with D maybe TRBD1 (5 bases). The CDR3 runs 14 residues. The V and J ends lost 2 bases and 3 bases respectively, with 14 bases between them. In germline, CDR1 is DFQATT, CDR2 SNEGSKA (reference sequence). CDR3 protein: CSARNREQVYEQYF. The CDR3, as DNA: TGCAGTGCTAGAAATCGAGAACAGGTCTACGAGCAGTACTTC.

This clonotype was recorded many times. V gene TRBV7-2 combines with J gene TRBJ2-3; either TRBD1 or TRBD2 may supply D (6 bases each). V was cut by 6 bases and J by 2 bases, with 15 bases left in between. The germline V gene encodes CDR1 SGHTA and CDR2 FQGNSA. This CDR3 has 15 amino acids. For the CDR3, the DNA is TGTGCCAGCAGTCGAGAGGGGGGCCCCACAGATACGCAGTATTTT. Residues: CASSREGGPTDTQYF.

This clonotype was seen repeatedly, ten times or more. The CDR3 is CASSLARTSLNSPLHF. For the CDR3, the DNA is TGTGCCAGCAGCTTAGCCCGGACAAGTCTTAATTCACCCCTCCACTTT. The chain employs TRBV7-8 and TRBJ1-6, with a tentative D call TRBD1 (5 bases). Trimming removed 0 bases from V and 6 bases from J, with 12 bases in between. The CDR3 loop spans 16 amino acids. Germline values: CDR1 SGHVS, CDR2 FQNEAQ.

This chain connects TRBV15 to TRBJ1-6, with D unclear. Trimming removed 0 bases from V and 0 bases from J, with 15 bases in between. Germline CDR1 is LNHNV and CDR2 is YYDKDF (reference sequence). This CDR3 has 19 amino acids. This CDR3 is CATSREPGAVSSYNSPLHF. The CDR3, as DNA: TGTGCCACCAGCAGAGAGCCCGGAGCGGTGAGCTCCTATAATTCACCCCTCCACTTT.

This clonotype has a count of ten or more. The rearrangement uses TRBV6-2 or TRBV6-3 and TRBJ1-3; D is ambiguous. V was trimmed by 6 bases and J by 0 bases, leaving 15 bases between them. CDR3 size: 16 residues. In germline, CDR1 is MNHEY, CDR2 SVGEGT. CDR3 amino acids: CASSPAGRLSGNTIYF. Written as DNA, the CDR3 is TGTGCCAGCAGCCCTGCCGGACGGCTCTCTGGAAACACCATATATTTT.

This clonotype was seen ten or more times. The chain joins TRBV5-1 to TRBJ2-7; no reliable D call. V was cut by 4 bases and J by 3 bases, with 14 bases left in between. The CDR3 contains 14 residues. Per germline, CDR1 SGHRS and CDR2 YFSETQ. The CDR3 region is CASSPRPGGYEQYF. CDR3 in DNA: TGCGCCAGCAGCCCGCGACCCGGCGGCTACGAGCAGTACTTC.

This clonotype was recorded a few times. The chain has TRBV9 and TRBJ1-6; D may be TRBD1 (6 bases). Germline-derived CDR1 and CDR2 are SGDLS and YYNGEE. This CDR3 spans 16 amino acids. Trimming pared 5 bases from V and 6 bases from J, leaving 18 bases between. CDR3: CASSPAPGHANSPLHF. CDR3 nucleotide sequence: TGTGCCAGCAGTCCGGCTCCGGGACACGCTAATTCACCCCTCCACTTT.

This clonotype came up many times. A single base separates this from a much larger clone, so it may be a read error. The chain links TRBV7-9 to TRBJ1-1; no firm D call. CDR1 SEHNR and CDR2 FQNEAQ come from the germline V gene (reference sequence). Deletions cut 3 bases from V and 1 base from J, with 6 bases between. The CDR3 runs 13 residues. The CDR3 reads CASSFKGNTEAFF. In DNA form, the CDR3 reads TGTGCCAGCAGCTTCAAAGGGAACACTGAAGCTTTCTTT.

V gene TRBV5-1 combines with J gene TRBJ1-1, with unresolved D. V was pared by 0 bases and J by 1 base, with 13 bases between. The CDR3 consists of 16 residues. Germline V gene lookup returns CDR1 SGHRS and CDR2 YFSETQ. CDR3 sequence: CASSLDPMVGNTEAFF. DNA of the CDR3: TGCGCCAGCAGCTTGGACCCGATGGTGGGGAACACTGAAGCTTTCTTT.

This clonotype showed up just a few times. The rearrangement joins TRBV7-9 to TRBJ2-7; 7 nucleotides agree with TRBD1. The CDR3 loop spans 15 amino acids. In germline, CDR1 is SEHNR, CDR2 FQNEAQ (reference sequence). Losses at the gene ends were 3 bases for V and 2 bases for J; bases not matched to a gene: 7. CDR3 sequence: CASSFPQGITYEQYF. The DNA for the CDR3 is TGTGCCAGCAGCTTTCCACAGGGGATCACCTACGAGCAGTACTTC.

This clonotype was recorded a few times. The rearrangement links TRBV10-3 to TRBJ1-2, with D maybe TRBD1 (6 bases). With 2 bases removed from V and 8 bases from J, the gap between germline ends came to 12 bases. Germline V gene lookup returns CDR1 ENHRY and CDR2 SYGVKD. This CDR3 comprises 13 residues. The CDR3 DNA reads as TGTGCCATCAGTGAGACGACAGGTTTAGGCTACACCTTC. Protein sequence: CAISETTGLGYTF.

The chain carries TRBV29-1 and TRBJ1-1, with D unclear. The CDR3 length is 12 residues. Trimming stripped 2 bases from V and 1 base from J, with 5 bases between. Looked up from germline, CDR1 is SQVTM and CDR2 is ANQGSEA. The CDR3 nucleotides are TGCAGCGTTGAATGGGGGAACACTGAAGCTTTCTTT. It codes for CSVEWGNTEAFF.

In its sample, this clonotype was seen many times. The chain uses TRBV7-8 and TRBJ1-3; 7 bases map to TRBD1. The germline V gene encodes CDR1 SGHVS and CDR2 FQNEAQ. V shed 5 bases, J shed 2 bases, and the junction held 6 bases outside the gene matches. This CDR3 region has 15 residues. CDR3 loop: CASSIQTGTGNTIYF. CDR3 nucleotide sequence: TGTGCCAGCAGCATCCAGACAGGGACTGGAAACACCATATATTTT.

This clonotype was seen ten or more times. The rearrangement uses TRBV28 and TRBJ2-7, with D possibly being TRBD1 or TRBD2 (5 bases each). V was shortened by 6 bases and J by 3 bases, with 18 bases between the two germline ends. CDR1 and CDR2 from the germline V gene are MDHEN and SYDVKM. This CDR3 is 15 amino acids long. CDR3 protein: CASSLPGPGNYEQYF. The CDR3 bases are TGTGCCAGCAGCTTACCGGGACCGGGGAACTACGAGCAGTACTTC.

This clonotype was seen repeatedly, ten times or more. V usage is TRBV10-3 and J usage is TRBJ1-6; no reliable D call. Germline-derived CDR1 and CDR2 are ENHRY and SYGVKD. Trimming took off 10 bases at V and 0 bases at J, with 10 bases between the two ends. The CDR3 is 14 amino acids. CDR3 sequence (DNA): TGTGCCACACAGAGGAGCTCCTATAATTCACCCCTCCACTTT. Translating gives CATQRSSYNSPLHF.